These 21 T cell receptor beta chains came from one sample sequenced in a study of cytomegalovirus exposure and HLA in healthy donors. The PCR had 60 Vbeta and 13 Jbeta primers. Measured with immunoSEQ multiplex PCR; TCRdb has only the in-frame clones, and not every one. The sample has over 120,000 clones, roughly 70% seen once. The sample consisted of PBMCs. The source is a woman between 55 and 75 years old in good health and CMV-seropositive.

The J gene is TRBJ1-4, the V gene TRBV7-9; 7 bases agree with TRBD1. CDR3 length: 14 amino acids. V dropped 1 base and J dropped 6; count of bases not matched to a gene: 2. CDR1 is SEHNR and CDR2 is FQNEAQ in the germline V gene (reference sequence). In DNA, the CDR3 is TGTGCCAGCAGCTTAGGCCAGGGGGATGAAAAACTGTTTTTT. It translates to CASSLGQGDEKLFF. The full variable domain, completed using reference TRBV7-9 and TRBJ1-4, is DTGVSQNPRHKITKRGQNVTFRCDPISEHNRLYWYRQTLGQGPEFLTYFQNEAQLEKSRLLSDRFSAERPKGSFSTLEIQRTEQGDSAMYLCASSLGQGDEKLFFGSGTQLSVL.

The rearrangement uses TRBV6-6 and TRBJ1-2; D may be TRBD1 (6 bases). V dropped 0 bases and J dropped 7 bases, with 9 bases sitting between them. Germline CDR1 reads MNHNY; CDR2 reads SVGAGI (reference sequence). The CDR3 is 13 residues long. The CDR3 region has the DNA TGTGCCAGCAGTTACTCGTCCAGGGGTGGCTACACCTTC. Protein sequence: CASSYSSRGGYTF.

The CDR3 loop is CAWSGDIYTEAFF. DNA of the CDR3: TGTGCCTGGAGTGGGGACATTTACACTGAAGCTTTCTTT. This chain connects TRBV30 to TRBJ1-1; possible D gene TRBD1, 6 bases. This CDR3 spans 13 amino acids. Germline assignment: CDR1 GTSNPN and CDR2 SVGIG (reference sequence). The ends were cut back, 1 base at V and 3 bases at J, with 9 bases in the middle.

In this sample, this clone turned up many times. The CDR3 protein is CASSPGQVMNTEAFF. CDR3 in DNA: TGTGCCAGCAGTCCGGGACAGGTTATGAACACTGAAGCTTTCTTT. The V gene is TRBV27, the J gene TRBJ1-1; 8 positions match TRBD1. CDR3 length: 15 residues. Germline trimming cut 5 bases from V and 0 bases from J; bases unmatched to any gene: 5. Germline-derived CDR1 and CDR2 are MNHEY and SMNVEV (reference sequence).

This clone was seen only a few times. The gene calls are TRBV29-1 and TRBJ2-1; unclear D gene. CDR1 SQVTM and CDR2 ANQGSEA come from the germline V gene. The CDR3 runs to 11 residues. The V end was cut by 0 bases, the J end by 10 bases, with 7 bases between. The CDR3 DNA reads as TGCAGCGTTGAAGATATTTCCGAGCAGTTCTTC. Protein sequence: CSVEDISEQFF.

A few counts support this clone. The CDR3 DNA follows: TGTGCCAGCTCAACAAGGGACAGCCCTGAAGCTTTCTTT. Encoded protein: CASSTRDSPEAFF. The rearrangement uses TRBV18 and TRBJ1-1; 7 bases line up with TRBD1. Trimming at V came to 5 bases and at J to 6 bases, leaving 6 bases not matched to a gene. CDR3 length: 13 amino acids. Germline loops: CDR1 KGHSH, CDR2 LQKENI.

The V call is TRBV19, the J call TRBJ1-2; D unclear. The CDR3 is made up of 13 amino acids. CDR1 is LNHDA, CDR2 SQIVND, per germline (reference sequence). Trimming took 5 bases from V and 8 from J, leaving 15 bases between them. CDR3 DNA sequence: TGTGCCAGTAGTTCGGGGAGGGTGAACGGCTACACCTTC. This translates into CASSSGRVNGYTF.

V and J are TRBV9 and TRBJ2-5; 13 positions match TRBD2. The CDR3 covers 17 residues. Germline loops: CDR1 SGDLS, CDR2 YYNGEE. V shed 7 bases and J 4 bases; nucleotides not matched to a gene: 13. The CDR3 DNA reads as TGTGCCAGCCTCCTCCTCCCTAGACTAGCGGGGGGAGAGACCCAGTACTTC. Translating it yields CASLLLPRLAGGETQYF.

This clone was seen once. The chain joins TRBV4-1 to TRBJ2-1, with 10 positions matching TRBD2. The CDR3 covers 17 residues. Germline trimming cut 4 bases from V and 3 bases from J; bases unmatched to any gene: 9. CDR1 MGHRA and CDR2 YSYEKL come from the germline V gene. Here the CDR3 DNA reads TGCGCCAGCAGCCCCGAGGCTAGCGGGAGTTTCTACAATGAGCAGTTCTTC. Protein sequence: CASSPEASGSFYNEQFF.

This clone was seen a handful of times. This sequence joins TRBV11-3 and TRBJ2-2; 7 bases map to TRBD1. Germline CDR1 SGHNT, CDR2 YENEEA. The CDR3 is 15 amino acids. J was trimmed by 1 base and V by 1 base; bases with no gene match: 0. DNA for the CDR3: TGTGCCAGCAGCTTAGGACAGGGGAACACCGGGGAGCTGTTTTTT. Protein: CASSLGQGNTGELFF. The whole variable domain, remainder taken from reference TRBV11-3 and TRBJ2-2, is EAGVVQSPRYKIIEKKQPVAFWCNPISGHNTLYWYLQNLGQGPELLIRYENEEAVDDSQLPKDRFSAERLKGVDSTLKIQPAELGDSAVYLCASSLGQGNTGELFFGEGSRLTVL.

As regards this clone: The same CDR3 can be traced to other DNA sequences in this sample. The gene calls are TRBV15 and TRBJ1-1; a possible D gene is TRBD1 (6 bases). The V gene's germline CDR1 is LNHNV and CDR2 YYDKDF (reference sequence). The V and J ends lost 5 bases and 2 bases respectively, with 12 bases between them. The CDR3 totals 14 residues. CDR3 DNA sequence: TGTGCCACCAGCCCCGGACAGCTTAACACTGAAGCTTTCTTT. Protein product: CATSPGQLNTEAFF.

Here the CDR3 reads CASSYGQGLQPQHF. CDR3 nucleotides: TGTGCCAGCAGTTACGGACAGGGCCTCCAGCCCCAGCATTTT. This chain connects TRBV6-6 to TRBJ1-5, with 8 positions matching TRBD1. The CDR3 runs to 14 residues. The trim removed 2 bases at V and 7 bases at J, leaving 4 bases unmatched. Germline loops: CDR1 MNHNY, CDR2 SVGAGI (reference sequence).

The gene calls are TRBV27 and TRBJ2-7, with D possibly matching TRBD1 (6 bases). The CDR3 sequence is 13 residues long. Germline CDR1 and CDR2: MNHEY and SMNVEV (reference sequence). V lost 5 bases, J lost 7 bases, and 15 bases lay in between. CDR3 nucleotide sequence: TGTGCCAGCAGTCCCGGGACATGGAATGAGCAGTACTTC. This translates into CASSPGTWNEQYF.

The gene calls are TRBV2 and TRBJ1-2, with D unresolved. The V gene's germline CDR1 is SNHLY and CDR2 FYNNEI. The CDR3 is 13 residues long. V lost 10 bases and J lost 8, with 20 bases in between. The DNA for the CDR3 is TGTGCCACGGCCGACGGGCCGGGGTTGGGCTACACCTTC. As protein: CATADGPGLGYTF. Filled out from reference TRBV2 and TRBJ1-2, the complete variable domain reads EPEVTQTPSHQVTQMGQEVILRCVPISNHLYFYWYRQILGQKVEFLVSFYNNEISEKSEIFDDQFSVERPDGSNFTLKIRSTKLEDSAMYFCATADGPGLGYTFGSGTRLTVV.

The chain is built from TRBV6-6 and TRBJ2-1; 7 nucleotides match TRBD2. The V gene end was trimmed by 4 bases and the J gene end by 2 bases; junction bases not matched to a gene: 8. CDR1 and CDR2 from the germline V gene are MNHNY and SVGAGI (reference sequence). This CDR3 comprises 16 residues. The CDR3 DNA follows: TGTGCCAGCAGTTCTCTCTCGGGGGGTACCTACAATGAGCAGTTCTTC. It encodes CASSSLSGGTYNEQFF.

The chain employs TRBV5-1 and TRBJ2-3; 9 bases match TRBD2. In germline, CDR1 is SGHRS, CDR2 YFSETQ. The CDR3 has 17 residues. V dropped 0 bases and J dropped 5; count of bases not matched to a gene: 10. CDR3 nucleotides: TGCGCCAGCAGCTTGGACTTGTCTAGCGGGATCGGAGATACGCAGTATTTT. Amino acids: CASSLDLSSGIGDTQYF.

V is TRBV11-2 and J is TRBJ2-1; 7 bases are shared with TRBD2. The V segment lost 3 bases and the J segment 4 bases; nucleotides outside the gene matches: 3. This CDR3 has 14 amino acids. Germline-derived CDR1 and CDR2 are SGHAT and FQNNGV. CDR3 amino acids: CASSLSSGYNEQFF. The CDR3 nucleotides are TGTGCCAGCAGCTTGTCTAGCGGATACAATGAGCAGTTCTTC.

This clone was seen more than once but under ten times. The chain combines TRBV5-1 with TRBJ2-2, with 7 positions matching TRBD1. Germline CDR1 and CDR2: SGHRS and YFSETQ. The CDR3 loop spans 14 amino acids. Trimming at V came to 1 base and at J to 4 bases, leaving 1 base not matched to a gene. The DNA for the CDR3 is TGCGCCAGCAGCTTGCCAGGGGGCACCGGGGAGCTGTTTTTT. As protein: CASSLPGGTGELFF.

This clone was seen more than once but under ten times. The sample holds other DNA sequences that translate to the same CDR3. V gene TRBV28 combines with J gene TRBJ2-3; TRBD1 matches at 10 bases. CDR3 size: 15 residues. V was pared by 4 bases and J by 4 bases, with 5 bases of the junction left unmatched. In germline, CDR1 is MDHEN, CDR2 SYDVKM. The CDR3 DNA reads TGTGCCAGCAGTTCGCCCGGGACAGGGGCAGATACGCAGTATTTT. Encoded protein: CASSSPGTGADTQYF.

This chain links TRBV5-1 with TRBJ2-4; no firm D call. V was cut by 2 bases and J by 4 bases, with 10 bases left in between. The CDR3 spans 14 residues. The V gene's germline CDR1 is SGHRS and CDR2 YFSETQ. The CDR3 bases are TGCGCCAGCAGCTTCCCTGACTCGAAAAACATTCAGTACTTC. Translation gives CASSFPDSKNIQYF.

Only a few counts were recorded for this clone. V and J are TRBV18 and TRBJ1-2; weak D call: TRBD1 (5 bases). V lost 6 bases, J lost 3 bases, and 14 bases lay in between. This CDR3 is 14 amino acids long. The germline gives CDR1 KGHSH, CDR2 LQKENI. CDR3 DNA sequence: TGTGCCAGCTCGCTCCTCCAGGGTGACTATGGCTACACCTTC. It yields the protein CASSLLQGDYGYTF. The full variable domain, in which reference TRBV18 and TRBJ1-2 provide the parts outside the CDR3, is NAGVMQNPRHLVRRRGQEARLRCSPMKGHSHVYWYRQLPEEGLKFMVYLQKENIIDESGMPKERFSAEFPKEGPSILRIQQVVRGDSAAYFCASSLLQGDYGYTFGSGTRLTVV.